The rows below give T cell receptor beta chains drawn from one sample of a study of vaccination and CD4 T cells after COVID-19. No antigen is known for these receptors. TCRdb redid the calling of the PCR reads with MiXCR, one entry per CDR3 protein. Of about 21,000 distinct CDR3 sequences detected, about 50% appear once; the ten largest clones hold 8% to 10%. The sample taken for sequencing was CD4+ T cells from blood, cultured in vitro. Receptors originate from a human donor who had recovered from COVID-19. The CDR3 runs from the conserved cysteine through the conserved F or W. D genes are given only for firm matches. Size is stated for part of the rows, as once, few or many counts, or as a class when the clone is expanded.

>TRBV28|TRBJ2-1|NA|NA
CASSLIGQKLGEQFF
TGTGCCAGCAGTTTAATCGGGCAGAAGCTCGGTGAGCAGTTCTTC
>TRBV6-2/TRBV6-3|TRBJ1-1|NA|NA
CASSFTAGTVNTEAFF
TGTGCCAGCAGTTTTACAGCCGGGACGGTGAACACTGAAGCTTTCTTT
>TRBV20-1|TRBJ2-7|NA|TRBD2
CSALGLAGTGYEQYF
TGCAGTGCCCTAGGACTAGCGGGAACAGGTTACGAGCAGTACTTC
>TRBV10-3|TRBJ2-7|few|NA
CATKDTQSSYEQYF
TGTGCCACTAAAGACACGCAAAGCTCCTACGAGCAGTACTTC
>TRBV5-1|TRBJ1-2|NA|NA
CASSLVPGVNYGYTF
TGCGCCAGCAGCTTGGTCCCGGGAGTGAACTATGGCTACACCTTC
>TRBV6-4|TRBJ2-1|NA|TRBD2
CASSPASGRANEQFF
TGTGCCAGCAGTCCTGCTAGCGGGAGGGCCAATGAGCAGTTCTTC
>TRBV7-3|TRBJ2-2|few|NA
CASSLANGELFF
TGTGCCAGCAGCTTAGCGAACGGGGAGCTGTTTTTT
>TRBV6-4|TRBJ2-1|NA|TRBD2
CASSDSPSGTFSSYNEQFF
TGTGCCAGCAGTGACTCGCCTAGCGGGACATTTAGCTCCTACAATGAGCAGTTCTTC
>TRBV20-1|TRBJ2-3|NA|TRBD2
CSASTGQGWTSGRARTDTQYF
TGCAGTGCTAGCACGGGACAGGGTTGGACTAGCGGGAGGGCCAGGACAGATACGCAGTATTTT
>TRBV28|TRBJ1-2|NA|NA
CASSLGPYGYTF
TGTGCCAGCAGTTTAGGGCCCTATGGCTACACCTTC
>TRBV6-2/TRBV6-3|TRBJ1-1|once|NA
CASRNLRGALNTEAFF
TGTGCCAGCAGAAACCTTCGGGGGGCCTTGAACACTGAAGCTTTCTTT
>TRBV27|TRBJ1-4|once|NA
CASSLSSGRATNEKLFF
TGTGCCAGCAGTTTATCGAGTGGGAGAGCAACTAATGAAAAACTGTTTTTT
>TRBV2|TRBJ1-6|NA|NA
CASSVGGSYNSPLHF
TGTGCCAGCAGTGTCGGGGGCTCCTATAATTCACCCCTCCACTTT
>TRBV27|TRBJ1-6|NA|NA
CASSSAWAGYNSPLHF
TGTGCCAGCAGCTCCGCTTGGGCTGGCTATAATTCACCCCTCCACTTT
>TRBV7-9|TRBJ1-5|NA|NA
CASSLWHGTYQPQHF
TGTGCCAGCAGCTTATGGCACGGTACTTATCAGCCCCAGCATTTT
>TRBV6-1|TRBJ1-5|NA|TRBD1
CASTGQGALNQPQHF
TGTGCCAGCACGGGACAGGGGGCGCTTAATCAGCCCCAGCATTTT
>TRBV5-8|TRBJ2-3|few|TRBD1
CASSRAARGRAGFTDTQYF
TGTGCCAGCAGCCGGGCGGCCAGGGGGCGGGCGGGATTCACAGATACGCAGTATTTT
>TRBV6-2/TRBV6-3|TRBJ2-5|NA|NA
CASSYEGVGTQYF
TGTGCCAGCAGTTACGAGGGGGTGGGGACCCAGTACTTC
>TRBV5-5|TRBJ1-2|NA|NA
CASSLAWASRYGYTF
TGTGCCAGCAGCTTGGCCTGGGCATCGAGGTATGGCTACACCTTC
>TRBV2|TRBJ1-1|NA|NA
CASGEQGLNPGEGTEAFF
TGTGCCAGCGGCGAACAGGGCCTTAATCCGGGGGAGGGCACTGAAGCTTTCTTT
>TRBV20-1|TRBJ1-2|NA|NA
CSGTTSAGYTF
TGCAGCGGGACCACGTCTGCAGGCTACACCTTC
>TRBV28|TRBJ2-1|NA|TRBD2
CASTRSGRDEQFF
TGTGCCAGCACCCGTAGCGGGAGGGATGAGCAGTTCTTC
>TRBV7-4|TRBJ2-1|NA|NA
CASSARGSYNEQFF
TGTGCCAGCAGCGCGCGGGGTTCCTACAATGAGCAGTTCTTC
>TRBV11-2|TRBJ1-5|NA|NA
CASSYRGYQPQHF
TGTGCCAGCAGTTACCGGGGGTATCAGCCCCAGCATTTT
>TRBV6-1|TRBJ1-1|NA|NA
CASRNQGLSEAFF
TGTGCCAGCAGGAACCAGGGGCTCAGTGAAGCTTTCTTT
>TRBV10-3|TRBJ2-3|NA|TRBD2
CAISESSAGGSTDTQYF
TGTGCCATCAGTGAGAGCTCAGCGGGGGGGAGCACAGATACGCAGTATTTT
>TRBV12-3/TRBV12-4|TRBJ2-3|NA|NA
CASLRGVGPSTDTQYF
TGTGCCAGCCTTCGGGGCGTGGGCCCTAGCACAGATACGCAGTATTTT
>TRBV28|TRBJ1-1|once|NA
CASSLPGRMNTEAFF
TGTGCCAGCAGTTTGCCCGGTAGAATGAACACTGAAGCTTTCTTT
>TRBV7-9|TRBJ2-3|few|NA
CASSLVGGRTDTQYF
TGTGCCAGCAGCTTAGTTGGCGGACGCACAGATACGCAGTATTTT
>TRBV29-1|TRBJ1-2|NA|NA
CSVEANRDTNYGYTF
TGCAGCGTTGAAGCTAACAGGGACACTAACTATGGCTACACCTTC
>TRBV27|TRBJ2-7|NA|NA
CASSTISGKGSLEQYF
TGTGCCAGCAGCACAATAAGCGGTAAGGGGTCTCTCGAGCAGTACTTC
>TRBV7-7|TRBJ1-3|NA|NA
CASSPLGEGSGNTIYF
TGTGCCAGCAGCCCCCTCGGGGAGGGGTCTGGAAACACCATATATTTT
>TRBV6-5|TRBJ2-6|NA|TRBD1
CASSYEAVGQGVPGANVLTF
TGTGCCAGCAGTTACGAGGCGGTTGGACAGGGGGTCCCTGGGGCCAACGTCCTGACTTTC
>TRBV4-1|TRBJ2-2|once|TRBD2
CASSQSENGGRAATGELFF
TGCGCCAGCAGCCAATCGGAAAATGGCGGGAGGGCCGCCACCGGGGAGCTGTTTTTT
>TRBV28|TRBJ2-3|few|TRBD1
CASTLTGGSTDTQYF
TGTGCCAGCACTTTGACAGGGGGGTCCACAGATACGCAGTATTTT
>TRBV19|TRBJ1-5|NA|NA
CASSIIQGRGSNQPQHF
TGTGCCAGTAGTATCATTCAAGGTCGAGGGAGCAATCAGCCCCAGCATTTT
>TRBV10-2|TRBJ1-2|NA|NA
CASIPMSGIQAGGYTF
TGCGCCAGCATCCCAATGAGTGGGATCCAAGCGGGTGGCTACACCTTC
>TRBV20-1|TRBJ1-2|few|NA
CSARRRGLRVNYGYTF
TGCAGTGCTAGACGTAGGGGACTGAGGGTTAACTATGGCTACACCTTC
>TRBV20-1|TRBJ2-1|NA|TRBD2
CSARGGTSGRNEQFF
TGCAGTGCTAGAGGGGGGACTAGCGGGAGGAATGAGCAGTTCTTC
>TRBV6-5|TRBJ2-5|NA|TRBD2
CASSYSTSGGGETQYF
TGTGCCAGCAGTTACTCTACTAGCGGGGGGGGGGAGACCCAGTACTTC
>TRBV6-1|TRBJ2-1|NA|TRBD2
CASSAGTSGSREQFF
TGTGCCAGCAGTGCTGGGACTAGCGGGTCCAGGGAGCAGTTCTTC